This T cell receptor (beta chain) was documented in a study of T cell responses to AZD1222 COVID-19 vaccine. About the study: Pooling was applied to second doses at about 4 or about 12 weeks.

About this clone: Its antigen remains unknown.

The CDR3 length is 14 residues. The ends were cut back, 2 bases at V and 1 base at J, with 8 bases in the middle. Germline V gene lookup returns CDR1 MNHEY and CDR2 SVGAGI. Study results and caveats: Spike-spanning, vaccine-associated CD4 TCRs were dominant at 160-218 and 743-854. It should be noted that donors were predominantly white British and more often female, and clonal diversity was possibly underestimated. Repertoires were sampled only after the peak T cell response.

Generated by immunoSEQ multiplex PCR, the TCRdb table keeps only in-frame clones and is missing some. The table lists about 170,000 clones, roughly 92% of them singletons. The sample consisted of peripheral blood, taken on day 0 of AZD1222 vaccination. The rearrangement uses TRBV6-5 and TRBJ1-1, with a weak D call TRBD1 (5 bases). The origin of this receptor is an adult in good health. CDR3 sequence reads: CASSYATGNTEAFF. CDR3 coding DNA: TGTGCCAGCAGTTACGCCACAGGGAACACTGAAGCTTTCTTT.